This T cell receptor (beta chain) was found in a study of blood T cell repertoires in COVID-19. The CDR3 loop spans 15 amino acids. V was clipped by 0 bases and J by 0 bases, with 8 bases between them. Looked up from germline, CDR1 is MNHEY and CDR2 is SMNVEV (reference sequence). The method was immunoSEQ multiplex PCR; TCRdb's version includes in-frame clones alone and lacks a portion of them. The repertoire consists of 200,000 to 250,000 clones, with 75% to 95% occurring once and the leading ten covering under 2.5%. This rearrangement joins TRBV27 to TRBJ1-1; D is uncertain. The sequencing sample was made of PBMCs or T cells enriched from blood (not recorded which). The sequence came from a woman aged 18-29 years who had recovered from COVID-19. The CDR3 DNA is TGTGCCAGCAGTTTATCGGGCGGGATGAACACTGAAGCTTTCTTT. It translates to CASSLSGGMNTEAFF.